This T cell receptor (beta chain) came from a study of OX40 agonist ivuxolimab in advanced cancers. Method: immunoSEQ multiplex PCR; TCRdb's copy keeps in-frame clones and lacks some. Found here are roughly 86,000 clones, roughly nine tenths of them singletons; the top ten hold 0.95% to 1.2%. The TCR sequence derives from an adult with an advanced solid tumor such as melanoma, head and neck, liver or kidney cancer. The specimen comprised CD4+ or CD8+ T cells sorted from blood, sampled in a trial of the OX40 agonist ivuxolimab.

The CDR3 loop reads CASRSKSAQETQYF. Written as DNA, the CDR3 is TGTGCCAGCAGGTCCAAGAGCGCACAAGAGACCCAGTACTTC. This sequence joins TRBV7-9 and TRBJ2-5; D remains unclear. The CDR3 length is 14 residues. V dropped 6 bases and J dropped 2 bases, with 13 bases sitting between them. Per the germline V gene, CDR1 is SEHNR and CDR2 is FQNEAQ (reference sequence).